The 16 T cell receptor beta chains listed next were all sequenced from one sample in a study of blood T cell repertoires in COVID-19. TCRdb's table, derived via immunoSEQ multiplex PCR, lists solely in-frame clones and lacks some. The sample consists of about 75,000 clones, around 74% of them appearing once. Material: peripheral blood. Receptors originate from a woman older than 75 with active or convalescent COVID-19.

For the CDR3, the DNA is TGCGCCAGCAGCCCGGACGGACAGGAAAACACTGAAGCTTTCTTT. This translates into CASSPDGQENTEAFF. The rearrangement joins TRBV5-1 to TRBJ1-1, with 7 bases aligning to TRBD1. There are 15 residues in the CDR3. With 4 bases clipped from V and 2 bases from J, the junction kept 8 bases outside the gene matches. From germline, CDR1 is SGHRS and CDR2 YFSETQ.

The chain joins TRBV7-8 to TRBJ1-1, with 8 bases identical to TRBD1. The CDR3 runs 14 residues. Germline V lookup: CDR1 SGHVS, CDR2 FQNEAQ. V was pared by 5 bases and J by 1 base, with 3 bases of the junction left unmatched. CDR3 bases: TGTGCCAGCAGCAAAGACAGGGGGAACACTGAAGCTTTCTTT. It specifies CASSKDRGNTEAFF.

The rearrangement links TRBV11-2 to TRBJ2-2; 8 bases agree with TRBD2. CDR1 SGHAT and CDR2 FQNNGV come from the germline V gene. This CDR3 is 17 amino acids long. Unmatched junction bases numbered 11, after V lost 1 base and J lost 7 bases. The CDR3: CASSLGLRGAGIGELFF. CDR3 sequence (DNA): TGTGCCAGCAGCTTAGGCCTGCGGGGGGCGGGCATCGGGGAGCTGTTTTTT. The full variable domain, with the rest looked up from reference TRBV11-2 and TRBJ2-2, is EAGVAQSPRYKIIEKRQSVAFWCNPISGHATLYWYQQILGQGPKLLIQFQNNGVVDDSQLPKDRFSAERLKGVDSTLKIQPAKLEDSAVYLCASSLGLRGAGIGELFFGEGSRLTVL.

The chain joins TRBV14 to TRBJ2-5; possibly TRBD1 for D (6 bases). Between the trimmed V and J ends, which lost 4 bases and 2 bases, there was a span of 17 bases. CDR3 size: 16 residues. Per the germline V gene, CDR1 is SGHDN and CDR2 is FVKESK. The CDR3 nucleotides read TGTGCCAGCAGCCCCTCGGTGGGACATAATCAAGAGACCCAGTACTTC. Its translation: CASSPSVGHNQETQYF.

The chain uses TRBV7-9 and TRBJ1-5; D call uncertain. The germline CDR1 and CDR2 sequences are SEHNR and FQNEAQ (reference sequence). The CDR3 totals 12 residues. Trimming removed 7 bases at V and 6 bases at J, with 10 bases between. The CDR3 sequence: CASTLGGQPQHF. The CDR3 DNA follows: TGTGCCAGCACCCTAGGAGGTCAGCCCCAGCATTTT. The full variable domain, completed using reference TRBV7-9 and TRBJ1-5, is DTGVSQNPRHKITKRGQNVTFRCDPISEHNRLYWYRQTLGQGPEFLTYFQNEAQLEKSRLLSDRFSAERPKGSFSTLEIQRTEQGDSAMYLCASTLGGQPQHFGDGTRLSIL.

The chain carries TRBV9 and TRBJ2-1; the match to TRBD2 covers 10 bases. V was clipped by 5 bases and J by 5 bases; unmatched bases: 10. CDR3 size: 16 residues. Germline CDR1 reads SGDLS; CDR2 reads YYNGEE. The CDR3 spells CASRALPSGRDNEQFF. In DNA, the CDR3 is TGTGCCAGCAGAGCCCTACCTAGCGGGAGAGACAATGAGCAGTTCTTC.

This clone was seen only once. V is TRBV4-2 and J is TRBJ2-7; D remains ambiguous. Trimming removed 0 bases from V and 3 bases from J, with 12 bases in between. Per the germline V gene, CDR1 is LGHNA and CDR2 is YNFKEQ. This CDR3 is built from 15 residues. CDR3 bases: TGTGCCAGCAGCCAAGATTCGAGACTTCTCTACGAGCAGTACTTC. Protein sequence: CASSQDSRLLYEQYF.

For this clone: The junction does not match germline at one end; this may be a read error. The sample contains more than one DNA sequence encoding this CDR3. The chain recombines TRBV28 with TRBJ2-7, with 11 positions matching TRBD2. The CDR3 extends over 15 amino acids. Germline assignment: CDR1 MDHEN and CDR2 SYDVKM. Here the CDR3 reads CASSPALAGGLRDDF. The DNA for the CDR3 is TGTGCCAGCAGTCCGGCCCTAGCGGGGGGCCTTAGGGATGACTTC.

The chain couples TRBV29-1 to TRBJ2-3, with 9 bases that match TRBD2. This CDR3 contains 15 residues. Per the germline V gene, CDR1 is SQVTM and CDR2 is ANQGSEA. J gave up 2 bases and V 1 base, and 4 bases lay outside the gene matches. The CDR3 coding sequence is TGCAGCGTTGAAGCCGCGGGAGGGTTCACAGATACGCAGTATTTT. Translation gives CSVEAAGGFTDTQYF.

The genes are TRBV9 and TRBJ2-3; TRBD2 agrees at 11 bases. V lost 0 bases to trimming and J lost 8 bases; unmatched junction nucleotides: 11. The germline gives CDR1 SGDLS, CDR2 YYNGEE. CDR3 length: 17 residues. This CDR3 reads CASSVDSGGALLVTQYF. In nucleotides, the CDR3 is TGTGCCAGCAGCGTAGATAGCGGGGGGGCCCTCCTTGTTACGCAGTATTTT.

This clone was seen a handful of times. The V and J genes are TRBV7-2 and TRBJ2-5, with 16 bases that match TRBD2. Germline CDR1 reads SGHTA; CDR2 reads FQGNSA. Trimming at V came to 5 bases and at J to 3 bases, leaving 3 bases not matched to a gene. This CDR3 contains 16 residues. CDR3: CASSKGLAGGEETQYF. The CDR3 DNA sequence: TGTGCCAGCAGCAAGGGACTAGCGGGGGGGGAAGAGACCCAGTACTTC.

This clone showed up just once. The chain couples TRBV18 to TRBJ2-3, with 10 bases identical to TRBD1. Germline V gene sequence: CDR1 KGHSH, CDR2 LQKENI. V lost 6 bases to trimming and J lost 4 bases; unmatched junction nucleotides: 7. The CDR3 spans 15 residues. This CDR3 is CASSTGTGVSDTQYF. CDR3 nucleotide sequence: TGTGCCAGCTCGACGGGGACAGGGGTATCAGATACGCAGTATTTT.

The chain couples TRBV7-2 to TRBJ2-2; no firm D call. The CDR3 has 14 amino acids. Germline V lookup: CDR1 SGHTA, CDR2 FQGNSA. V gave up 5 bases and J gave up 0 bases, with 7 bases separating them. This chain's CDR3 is CASSPPSNTGELFF. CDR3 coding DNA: TGTGCCAGCAGCCCTCCTTCGAACACCGGGGAGCTGTTTTTT.

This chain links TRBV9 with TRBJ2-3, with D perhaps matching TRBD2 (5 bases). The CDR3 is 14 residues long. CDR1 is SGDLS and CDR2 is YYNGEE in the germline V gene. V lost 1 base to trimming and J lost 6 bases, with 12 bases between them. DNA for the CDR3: TGTGCCAGCAGCGTAAATTATCGGAGGGATACGCAGTATTTT. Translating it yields CASSVNYRRDTQYF.

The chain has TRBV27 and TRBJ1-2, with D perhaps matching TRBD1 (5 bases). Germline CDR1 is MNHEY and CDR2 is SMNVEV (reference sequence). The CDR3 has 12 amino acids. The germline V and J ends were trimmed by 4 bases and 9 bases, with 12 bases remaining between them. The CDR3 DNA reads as TGTGCCAGCAGTTCCTACGACAGCCGCTACACCTTC. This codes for CASSSYDSRYTF.

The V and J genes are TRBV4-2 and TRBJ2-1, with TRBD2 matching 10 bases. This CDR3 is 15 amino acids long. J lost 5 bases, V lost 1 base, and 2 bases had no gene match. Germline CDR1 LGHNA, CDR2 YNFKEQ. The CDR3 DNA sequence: TGTGCCAGCAGCCAAGGGACTAGCGGCCACAATGAGCAGTTCTTC. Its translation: CASSQGTSGHNEQFF.